The 12 T cell receptor beta chains below come from one sample, sequenced in a study of T-cell memory formation after mild COVID-19. TCRdb passed the 5' RACE reads through MiXCR, listing each CDR3 protein once. The sample includes around 160,000 distinct CDR3 sequences, approximately 10% seen only once; the top ten take more than 3.5%. The sample taken for sequencing was PBMCs or a T cell subset sorted from them (not recorded which). The receptors shown here come from a man aged 18 to 30 who had mild COVID-19 (a few samples of this study predate the infection). Cell type and time point are not known.

In its sample, this clonotype was seen a few times. This CDR3 reads CASSPDNSNQPQHF. CDR3 sequence (DNA): TGTGCCAGCAGCCCGGACAATAGCAATCAGCCCCAGCATTTT. V and J are TRBV2 and TRBJ1-5; possibly TRBD1 for D (5 bases). V was shortened by 6 bases and J by 0 bases, with 9 bases between the two germline ends. This CDR3 spans 14 amino acids. Per the germline V gene, CDR1 is SNHLY and CDR2 is FYNNEI.

V gene TRBV6-4 combines with J gene TRBJ1-4; D gene uncertain. Germline V lookup: CDR1 MRHNA, CDR2 SNTAGT. Trimming removed 10 bases from V and 6 bases from J, with 12 bases in between. The CDR3 contains 12 residues. The CDR3 protein is CAIRANHEKLFF. CDR3 DNA sequence: TGTGCCATTAGGGCCAACCATGAAAAACTGTTTTTT.

The gene calls are TRBV5-1 and TRBJ2-7; 7 bases are shared with TRBD2. The germline CDR1 and CDR2 sequences are SGHRS and YFSETQ. J gave up 3 bases and V 4 bases, and 13 bases lay outside the gene matches. The CDR3 is 16 residues long. The CDR3 here is CASSGEGTASYYEQYF. The CDR3 DNA reads TGCGCCAGCAGCGGGGAGGGGACCGCCTCGTACTACGAGCAGTACTTC.

The V call is TRBV11-2, the J call TRBJ2-1; possibly TRBD1 for D (5 bases). Trimming took 5 bases from V and 3 from J, leaving 8 bases between them. Per the germline V gene, CDR1 is SGHAT and CDR2 is FQNNGV. This CDR3 has 13 residues. CDR3 residues: CASSPTVYNEQFF. The CDR3 region has the DNA TGTGCCAGCAGCCCGACAGTCTACAATGAGCAGTTCTTC. Complete variable domain (other parts from reference TRBV11-2 and TRBJ2-1): EAGVAQSPRYKIIEKRQSVAFWCNPISGHATLYWYQQILGQGPKLLIQFQNNGVVDDSQLPKDRFSAERLKGVDSTLKIQPAKLEDSAVYLCASSPTVYNEQFFGPGTRLTVL.

The chain carries TRBV30 and TRBJ2-3; a possible D gene is TRBD2 (6 bases). CDR3 length equals 14 residues. Germline lookup yields CDR1 GTSNPN and CDR2 SVGIG (reference sequence). The germline V and J ends were trimmed by 5 bases and 1 base, with 13 bases remaining between them. The CDR3 region has the DNA TGTGCCTGGGGGGGGTGGCGGGGCACAGATACGCAGTATTTT. It is translated as CAWGGWRGTDTQYF.

This clonotype was observed many times. The gene calls are TRBV5-1 and TRBJ2-3; TRBD2 agrees at 9 bases. The CDR3 contains 14 residues. The junction had 9 bases not matched to a gene; V was cut back by 2 bases and J by 11 bases. Germline V gene lookup returns CDR1 SGHRS and CDR2 YFSETQ. As DNA, the CDR3 is TGCGCCAGCAGCTTTGCGGGGGGGCCAGTTAAGCAGTATTTT. This sequence encodes CASSFAGGPVKQYF.

This clonotype showed up just a few times. V and J are TRBV12-3 or TRBV12-4 and TRBJ1-2; 7 nucleotides line up with TRBD1. V gave up 6 bases and J gave up 2 bases; unmatched junction bases: 6. The CDR3 is 14 residues long. CDR3 in DNA: TGTGCCAGCAGGAGGACAGGAGGAAACTATGGCTACACCTTC. The encoded protein is CASRRTGGNYGYTF.

The sample holds a few counts of this clonotype. The rearrangement links TRBV10-2 to TRBJ1-5, with 7 bases that match TRBD1. There are 15 residues in the CDR3. The ends lost 3 bases at V and 8 bases at J; junction bases unmatched: 10. Germline V CDR1 and CDR2: WSHSY, SAAADI. CDR3 residues: CASSDVQGGGEPQHF. The CDR3 DNA sequence: TGCGCCAGCAGTGACGTCCAGGGGGGAGGGGAGCCCCAGCATTTT.

There are a few counts of this clonotype. V gene TRBV12-3 or TRBV12-4 combines with J gene TRBJ2-7; TRBD2 aligns across 13 bases. This CDR3 is 14 amino acids long. The V gene end was trimmed by 6 bases and the J gene end by 2 bases; junction bases not matched to a gene: 1. CDR3 sequence reads: CASRTSGGAYEQYF. In DNA, the CDR3 is TGTGCCAGCAGAACTAGCGGGGGGGCCTACGAGCAGTACTTC.

This clonotype was seen a few times. V is TRBV20-1 and J is TRBJ2-5, with TRBD1 matching 9 bases. The CDR3 is made up of 14 amino acids. After removal of 5 bases from V and 4 bases from J, the junction contained 8 bases not matched to a gene. The germline V gene encodes CDR1 DFQATT and CDR2 SNEGSKA (reference sequence). This CDR3 is CSAGLTGGRETQYF. The CDR3 bases are TGCAGTGCTGGCTTAACAGGGGGCCGAGAGACCCAGTACTTC.

This clonotype appeared a few times. This sequence joins TRBV12-3 or TRBV12-4 and TRBJ2-5, with 11 bases aligning to TRBD2. The CDR3 spans 19 residues. Trimming took 5 bases from V and 2 from J; bases not matched to a gene: 16. The CDR3 here is CASSRPTDLAGGSQETQYF. The CDR3 bases are TGTGCCAGCAGTCGACCAACCGATCTAGCGGGGGGTAGTCAAGAGACCCAGTACTTC.

This clonotype has a handful of counts. V usage is TRBV6-5 and J usage is TRBJ1-4; D gene unclear. V was shortened by 0 bases and J by 12 bases, with 14 bases between the two germline ends. The CDR3 length is 14 residues. Looked up from germline, CDR1 is MNHEY and CDR2 is SVGAGI. The CDR3 is CASSYSREGPQLFF. CDR3 DNA sequence: TGTGCCAGCAGTTACTCGAGGGAAGGACCGCAACTGTTTTTT.